Below, 18 T cell receptor beta chains from the same sample are listed, as sequenced in a study of blood T cell repertoires in COVID-19. The assay was immunoSEQ multiplex PCR, and TCRdb's table has in-frame clones only and misses some. The profile shows around 390,000 clones, approximately 87% of them singletons. The sequenced sample consisted of PBMCs or T cells enriched from blood (not recorded which). All receptors come from a woman in her fifties or sixties who had recovered from COVID-19.

The chain carries TRBV27 and TRBJ1-1; D unclear. The CDR3 sequence is 14 residues long. Germline CDR1 and CDR2: MNHEY and SMNVEV (reference sequence). V was trimmed by 5 bases and J by 7 bases, leaving 17 bases between them. The CDR3 region is CASSPRRASHEAFF. DNA of the CDR3: TGTGCCAGCAGTCCACGGCGGGCCTCCCATGAAGCTTTCTTT.

The chain is built from TRBV3-1 (or the pseudogene TRBV3-2) and TRBJ1-3, with D tentatively TRBD1 (6 bases). The CDR3 is made up of 16 amino acids. V was shortened by 7 bases and J by 0 bases, with 16 bases between the two germline ends. CDR1 LGHDT and CDR2 YNNKEL come from the germline V gene (reference sequence). The CDR3, as DNA: TGTGCCAGCACCTCCCAGGGGCCTAGCTCTGGAAACACCATATATTTT. Residues: CASTSQGPSSGNTIYF.

This clone turned up a few times. V is TRBV11-1 and J is TRBJ1-2; D possibly corresponds to TRBD1 (5 bases). V lost 6 bases to trimming and J lost 7 bases, with 12 bases between them. Germline CDR1 SGHAT, CDR2 FQDESV (reference sequence). CDR3 length: 12 amino acids. The CDR3 DNA reads as TGTGCCAGCAGTTTGGCGGGGACTGGCTACACCTTC. It codes for CASSLAGTGYTF.

V gene TRBV5-5 combines with J gene TRBJ1-2; 8 bases agree with TRBD1. Trimming cost V 2 bases and J 4 bases; bases outside gene matches: 7. CDR1 and CDR2 from the germline V gene are SGHKS and YYEKEE (reference sequence). CDR3 length equals 15 residues. The CDR3 DNA reads as TGTGCCAGCAGCTTAACAGGGGGACCTGCCTATGGCTACACCTTC. Amino acids: CASSLTGGPAYGYTF.

This chain uses TRBV6-2 or TRBV6-3 with TRBJ2-7, with 7 bases lining up with TRBD1. This CDR3 is 17 amino acids long. The V gene end was trimmed by 5 bases and the J gene end by 5 bases; junction bases not matched to a gene: 18. Germline values: CDR1 MNHEY, CDR2 SVGEGT. CDR3 sequence reads: CASSPKRLTGTIDEQYF. The CDR3 coding sequence is TGTGCCAGCAGTCCAAAACGATTGACAGGGACGATCGACGAGCAGTACTTC.

In this sample, this clone turned up once. The rearrangement links TRBV5-8 to TRBJ2-2; D ambiguous. Trimming stripped 6 bases from V and 5 bases from J, with 20 bases between. In germline, CDR1 is SGHTS, CDR2 YDEGEE. The CDR3 runs to 16 residues. CDR3 DNA: TGTGCCAGCACCCCGAGAGTACTGGTTCGAACCGGGGAGCTGTTTTTT. This sequence encodes CASTPRVLVRTGELFF.

The CDR3 DNA is TGTGCCAGCAGTGTGGAGCAAATGAACACTGAAGCTTTCTTT. As protein: CASSVEQMNTEAFF. V is TRBV2 and J is TRBJ1-1; D is uncertain. Trimming left V 4 bases short and J 0 bases short, with 9 bases between. In germline, CDR1 is SNHLY, CDR2 FYNNEI. The CDR3 has 14 amino acids.

In its sample, this clone was seen a few times. The V gene is TRBV19, the J gene TRBJ1-2; D not certain. Deletions cut 2 bases from V and 6 bases from J, with 16 bases between. Germline V gene lookup returns CDR1 LNHDA and CDR2 SQIVND (reference sequence). The CDR3 has 15 amino acids. The DNA of the CDR3 is TGTGCCAGTAGTATACGGGTTGAACTAGGGCATGGCTACACCTTC. The encoded protein is CASSIRVELGHGYTF.

The chain combines TRBV29-1 with TRBJ2-1; D not resolved. Germline CDR1 and CDR2: SQVTM and ANQGSEA. The CDR3 runs to 13 residues. V shed 6 bases and J shed 9 bases, with 18 bases lying between them. CDR3 in amino acids: CSVLAVMGIEQFF. The DNA of the CDR3 is TGCAGCGTCTTAGCCGTGATGGGTATTGAGCAGTTCTTC.

The V and J genes are TRBV30 and TRBJ1-3; perhaps TRBD1 as D (6 bases). V shed 3 bases and J shed 5 bases, with 20 bases lying between them. The CDR3 has 16 residues. CDR1 and CDR2 from the germline V gene are GTSNPN and SVGIG (reference sequence). The CDR3, as DNA: TGTGCCTGGAGCCTACGACAGGCCCCCGGAAGAAACACCATATATTTT. Its protein is CAWSLRQAPGRNTIYF. The entire variable domain, with the rest obtained from reference TRBV30 and TRBJ1-3, is as follows: SQTIHQWPATLVQPVGSPLSLECTVEGTSNPNLYWYRQAAGRGLQLLFYSVGIGQISSEVPQNLSASRPQDRQFILSSKKLLLSDSGFYLCAWSLRQAPGRNTIYFGEGSWLTVV.

The chain recombines TRBV6-5 with TRBJ1-2; perhaps TRBD1 as D (5 bases). CDR1 and CDR2 from the germline V gene are MNHEY and SVGAGI. The CDR3 spans 13 residues. Trimming took off 7 bases at V and 6 bases at J, with 15 bases between the two ends. The CDR3 bases are TGTGCCAGCACCTCCCGACTAGGGGATGGCTACACCTTC. This codes for CASTSRLGDGYTF.

This chain links TRBV18 with TRBJ1-1; D possibly corresponds to TRBD1 (6 bases). The CDR3 runs to 14 residues. Germline-derived CDR1 and CDR2 are KGHSH and LQKENI. V was clipped by 2 bases and J by 3 bases, with 10 bases between them. CDR3 protein: CASSPADSHTEAFF. The DNA of the CDR3 is TGTGCCAGCTCACCAGCGGACAGCCACACTGAAGCTTTCTTT.

V usage is TRBV6-1 and J usage is TRBJ1-6; 7 bases fit TRBD1. The CDR3 is 16 residues long. The V gene end was trimmed by 4 bases and the J gene end by 6 bases; junction bases not matched to a gene: 9. Germline V gene data show CDR1 as MNHNS and CDR2 as SASEGT. CDR3 region: CASSVQTGTANSPLHF. The CDR3 DNA follows: TGTGCCAGCAGTGTCCAAACCGGGACAGCTAATTCACCCCTCCACTTT.

The CDR3 DNA follows: TGTGCCACCAGCAGAGGGGGCGGGGGCCGCATAGATGAGCAGTTCTTC. Protein sequence: CATSRGGGGRIDEQFF. This rearrangement joins TRBV15 to TRBJ2-1; possible D gene TRBD2, 7 bases. The CDR3 is 16 residues long. The V gene's germline CDR1 is LNHNV and CDR2 YYDKDF (reference sequence). The V gene lost 1 base and the J gene lost 8 bases, with 18 bases spanning the gap.

This rearrangement joins TRBV4-1 to TRBJ2-1; tentatively, D is TRBD1 (5 bases). V dropped 0 bases and J dropped 8 bases, with 8 bases sitting between them. Germline V gene lookup returns CDR1 MGHRA and CDR2 YSYEKL. The CDR3 runs 13 residues. The CDR3 DNA is TGCGCCAGCAGCCAAGACAGGGATTATGAGCAGTTCTTC. This codes for CASSQDRDYEQFF.

V and J are TRBV4-2 and TRBJ1-2; 7 bases map to TRBD1. J gave up 8 bases and V 3 bases, and 21 bases lay outside the gene matches. Germline CDR1 reads LGHNA; CDR2 reads YNFKEQ. CDR3 size: 18 residues. The CDR3 bases are TGTGCCAGCAGCCAGGGCCACAGGGGCGCGTCCCTTCTTGACGGCTACACCTTC. Residues: CASSQGHRGASLLDGYTF.

There are a few counts of this clone. The V gene is TRBV7-9, the J gene TRBJ2-5; no clear D gene. V dropped 5 bases and J dropped 5 bases, with 3 bases sitting between them. The CDR3 consists of 10 residues. CDR1 is SEHNR and CDR2 is FQNEAQ in the germline V gene (reference sequence). CDR3 sequence (DNA): TGTGCCAGCAGCCGGGAGACCCAGTACTTC. Protein sequence: CASSRETQYF.

This rearrangement joins TRBV5-1 to TRBJ1-1; 9 bases map to TRBD1. CDR1 is SGHRS, CDR2 YFSETQ, per germline. This CDR3 region has 16 residues. With 5 bases clipped from V and 2 bases from J, the junction kept 10 bases outside the gene matches. The CDR3 reads CASSSGQGFRNTEAFF. The CDR3 bases are TGCGCCAGCAGTTCAGGACAGGGGTTCCGTAACACTGAAGCTTTCTTT.